This T cell receptor beta chain appears in the sequencing data of a study of cytomegalovirus exposure and HLA in healthy donors. Both 60 Vbeta primers and 13 Jbeta primers went into the PCR. This table comes from immunoSEQ multiplex PCR, and its TCRdb copy is limited to in-frame clones, with some not included. The table has roughly 140,000 clones, about 80% seen once. Findings and limits, study-wide: A previous analysis found most TCR beta V segments productive roughly 90% or roughly 30% of the time.

Comment on this clone: Its antigen is not identified.

Losses at the gene ends were 0 bases for V and 5 bases for J; bases not matched to a gene: 3. The CDR3 spans 15 residues. Germline V gives CDR1 SEHNR, CDR2 FQNEAQ (reference sequence). The chain links TRBV7-9 to TRBJ1-4, with TRBD1 identical over 7 bases. Sequenced input: PBMCs. The source is a man aged 40-49 years in good health and CMV-seronegative. DNA of the CDR3: TGTGCCAGCAGCTTAGCAGGGGGCGCAAATGAAAAACTGTTTTTT. It yields the protein CASSLAGGANEKLFF.